Each of the 6 T cell receptor beta chains below was sequenced from the same sample in a study of blood T cell repertoires in COVID-19. Clones were sequenced by immunoSEQ multiplex PCR, and TCRdb holds only the in-frame ones, with some missing. The table lists 170,000 or so clones, about four fifths of them singletons. The sequencing sample was made of peripheral blood. Every receptor here comes from a woman aged 65 to 85 with COVID-19, enrolled during active disease.

V usage is TRBV19 and J usage is TRBJ1-1; D is ambiguous. Trimming took 4 bases from V and 1 from J, leaving 13 bases between them. CDR1 LNHDA and CDR2 SQIVND come from the germline V gene (reference sequence). The CDR3 is 15 amino acids. The CDR3 DNA reads as TGTGCCAGTAGTACCGTCGCTGGGAGGAACACTGAAGCTTTCTTT. Protein sequence: CASSTVAGRNTEAFF.

In DNA form, the CDR3 reads TGTGCCAGCAGTTCTACAGGGGGCCACACCGGGGAGCTGTTTTTT. It translates to CASSSTGGHTGELFF. The chain links TRBV27 to TRBJ2-2, with TRBD1 matching over 9 bases. The CDR3 has 15 residues. The ends lost 4 bases at V and 3 bases at J; junction bases unmatched: 3. Per germline, CDR1 MNHEY and CDR2 SMNVEV (reference sequence).

This chain connects TRBV18 to TRBJ2-7, with 9 bases fitting TRBD1. V lost 3 bases to trimming and J lost 7 bases; unmatched junction nucleotides: 4. This CDR3 is 13 amino acids long. Germline-derived CDR1 and CDR2 are KGHSH and LQKENI. The CDR3 DNA is TGTGCCAGCTCACCTTCCGGGACAGGGGAGCAGTACTTC. The encoded protein is CASSPSGTGEQYF.

The chain couples TRBV24-1 to TRBJ2-5; 14 bases align to TRBD2. Germline V CDR1 and CDR2: KGHDR, SFDVKD. CDR3 length: 18 residues. V dropped 3 bases and J dropped 5; count of bases not matched to a gene: 10. The CDR3 loop reads CATSDGTSGSRGGETQYF. The CDR3 coding sequence is TGTGCCACCAGTGATGGGACTAGCGGGAGTCGGGGTGGGGAGACCCAGTACTTC.

J is TRBJ2-1 and V is TRBV4-3, with 10 bases fitting TRBD2. The germline CDR1 and CDR2 sequences are LGHNA and YSLEER. The CDR3 has 14 residues. The V segment lost 1 base and the J segment 9 bases; nucleotides outside the gene matches: 3. CDR3 protein: CASSQVGLASEQFF. In nucleotides, the CDR3 is TGCGCCAGCAGCCAAGTGGGACTAGCGAGTGAGCAGTTCTTC.

J is TRBJ2-1 and V is TRBV15; possible D gene TRBD2, 5 bases. Germline CDR1 LNHNV, CDR2 YYDKDF (reference sequence). V was cut by 5 bases and J by 4 bases, with 12 bases left in between. This CDR3 is 14 amino acids long. The CDR3 region has the DNA TGTGCCACCAGCGCGGCGGGTTCTTACAATGAGCAGTTCTTC. Protein sequence: CATSAAGSYNEQFF.